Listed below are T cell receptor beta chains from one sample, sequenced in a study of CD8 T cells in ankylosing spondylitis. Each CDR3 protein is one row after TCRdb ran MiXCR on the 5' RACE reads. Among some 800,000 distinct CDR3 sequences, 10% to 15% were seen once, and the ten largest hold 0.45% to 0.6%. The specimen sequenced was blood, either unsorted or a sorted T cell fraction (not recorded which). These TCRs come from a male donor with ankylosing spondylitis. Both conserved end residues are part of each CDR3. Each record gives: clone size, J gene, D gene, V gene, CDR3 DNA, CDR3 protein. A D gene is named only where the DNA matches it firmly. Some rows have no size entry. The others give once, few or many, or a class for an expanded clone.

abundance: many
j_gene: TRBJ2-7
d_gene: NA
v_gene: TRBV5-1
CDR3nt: TGCGCCAGCAGCCCCGGGACACCCTCCTACGAGCAGTACTTC
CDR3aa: CASSPGTPSYEQYF

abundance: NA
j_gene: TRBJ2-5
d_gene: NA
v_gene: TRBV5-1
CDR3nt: TGCGCCAGCAGTTGGAGGGGCCAAGAGACCCAGTACTTC
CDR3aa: CASSWRGQETQYF

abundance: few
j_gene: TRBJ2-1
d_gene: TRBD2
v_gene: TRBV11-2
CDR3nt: TGTGCCAGCAGCTCCCCGGCGGGAGGATTCAGTGAGCAGTTCTTC
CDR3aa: CASSSPAGGFSEQFF

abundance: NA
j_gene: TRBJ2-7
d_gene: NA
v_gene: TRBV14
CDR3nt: TGTGCCAGCAGCCAAGACCTCCTCTCCTACGAGCAGTACTTC
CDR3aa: CASSQDLLSYEQYF

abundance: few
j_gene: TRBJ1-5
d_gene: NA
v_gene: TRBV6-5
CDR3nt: TGTGCCAGCAGTTACTCGAGGCGGTATCAGCCCCAGCATTTT
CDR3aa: CASSYSRRYQPQHF

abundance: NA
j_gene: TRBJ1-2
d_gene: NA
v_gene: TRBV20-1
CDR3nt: TGCAGTGCTAGAGATCGGACCGGCGAAAATGGCTACACCTTC
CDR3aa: CSARDRTGENGYTF

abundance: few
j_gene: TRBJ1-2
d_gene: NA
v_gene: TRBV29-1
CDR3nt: TGCAGCGCGGGACAATCCTCGTACGGCTACACCTTC
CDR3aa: CSAGQSSYGYTF

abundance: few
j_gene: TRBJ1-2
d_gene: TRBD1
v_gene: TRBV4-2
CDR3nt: TGTGCCAGCAGCCATCCCGACAGGGGGAATGGCTACACCTTC
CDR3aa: CASSHPDRGNGYTF

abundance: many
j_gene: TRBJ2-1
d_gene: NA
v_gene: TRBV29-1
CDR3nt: TGCAGCGTTTTACAGGACCCTTCCTACAATGAGCAGTTCTTC
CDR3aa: CSVLQDPSYNEQFF

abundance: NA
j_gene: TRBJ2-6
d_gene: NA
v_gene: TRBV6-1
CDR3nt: TGTGCCAGCAGTAGGGCAGGGTGGCTCTCTGGGGCCAACGTCCTGACTTTC
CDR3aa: CASSRAGWLSGANVLTF

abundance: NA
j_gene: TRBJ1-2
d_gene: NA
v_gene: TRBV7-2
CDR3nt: TGTGCCAGCAGCCCCACAGATTCTATGGGCTACACCTTC
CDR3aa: CASSPTDSMGYTF

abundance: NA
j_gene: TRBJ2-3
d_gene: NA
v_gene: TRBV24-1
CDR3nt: TGTGCCACCAGTGATTTGCGAGGGGGTGGTACAGATACGCAGTATTTT
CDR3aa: CATSDLRGGGTDTQYF

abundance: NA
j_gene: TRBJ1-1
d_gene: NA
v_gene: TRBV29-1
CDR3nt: TGCAGCGGTAAAGTGAACACTGAAGCTTTCTTT
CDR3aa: CSGKVNTEAFF

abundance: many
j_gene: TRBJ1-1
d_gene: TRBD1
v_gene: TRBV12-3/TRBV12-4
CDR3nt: TGTGCCAGCAGTTTAGACAGGGGCGCTGAAGCTTTCTTT
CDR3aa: CASSLDRGAEAFF

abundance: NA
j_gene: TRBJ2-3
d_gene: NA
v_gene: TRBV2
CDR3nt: TGTGCCAGCAGTGGAGGGGTCCGAACAGATACGCAGTATTTT
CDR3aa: CASSGGVRTDTQYF

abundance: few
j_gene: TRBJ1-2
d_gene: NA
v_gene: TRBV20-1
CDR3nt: TGCAGTGCTAGAGATCGGCAGGGCTATGCCTATGGCTACACCTTC
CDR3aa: CSARDRQGYAYGYTF

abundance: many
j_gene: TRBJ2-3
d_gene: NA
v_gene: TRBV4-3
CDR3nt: TGCGCCAGCAGCCACGGACCGTCCCGCTACCTCACAGATACGCAGTATTTT
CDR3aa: CASSHGPSRYLTDTQYF

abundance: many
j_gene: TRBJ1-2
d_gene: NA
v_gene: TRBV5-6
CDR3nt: TGTGCCAGCAGCTTGGGGATTACAGGGAACTATGGCTACACCTTC
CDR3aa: CASSLGITGNYGYTF

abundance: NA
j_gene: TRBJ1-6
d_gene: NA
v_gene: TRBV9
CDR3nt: TGTGCCAGCAGCCAACAGGGCAGGAATTCACCCCTCCACTTT
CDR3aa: CASSQQGRNSPLHF

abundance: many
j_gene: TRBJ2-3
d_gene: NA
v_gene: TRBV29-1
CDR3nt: TGCAGCTCCCACAAAGGTGTTCTAGGAACAGATACGCAGTATTTT
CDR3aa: CSSHKGVLGTDTQYF

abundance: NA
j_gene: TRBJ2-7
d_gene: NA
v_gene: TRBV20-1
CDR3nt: TGCAGTGCCCCTAGCCGGTACGAGCAGTACTTC
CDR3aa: CSAPSRYEQYF

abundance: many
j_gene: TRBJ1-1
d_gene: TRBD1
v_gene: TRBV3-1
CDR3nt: TGTGCCAGCAGCCGGGACAGCACTGAAGCTTTCTTT
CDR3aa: CASSRDSTEAFF

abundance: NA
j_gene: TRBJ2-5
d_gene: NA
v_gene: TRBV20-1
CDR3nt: TGCAGTGCTAGCATCGGGGCGCGGGAGACCCAGTACTTC
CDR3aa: CSASIGARETQYF

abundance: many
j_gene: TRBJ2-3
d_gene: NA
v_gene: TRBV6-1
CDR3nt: TGTGCCAGCAGAAAAGCGGAATACACAGATACGCAGTATTTT
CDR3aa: CASRKAEYTDTQYF

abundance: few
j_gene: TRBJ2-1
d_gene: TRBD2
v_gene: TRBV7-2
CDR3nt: TGTGCCAGCAGCTTAACGCGGACTAGCGGACCGGGATATGAGCAGTTCTTC
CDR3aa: CASSLTRTSGPGYEQFF

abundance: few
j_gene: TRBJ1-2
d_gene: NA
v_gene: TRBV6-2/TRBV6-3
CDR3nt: TGTGCCAGCAGTTTCCTGAGGGGCTATGGCTACACCTTC
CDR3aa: CASSFLRGYGYTF

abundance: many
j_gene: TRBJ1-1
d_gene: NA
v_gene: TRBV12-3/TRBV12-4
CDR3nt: TGTGCCACCCAGTCCCGGATGAACACTGAAGCTTTCTTT
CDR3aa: CATQSRMNTEAFF

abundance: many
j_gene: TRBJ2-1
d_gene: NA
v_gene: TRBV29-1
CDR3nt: TGCAGCGTTGCCGGTCGACGTTTCGAATACAATGAGCAGTTCTTC
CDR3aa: CSVAGRRFEYNEQFF

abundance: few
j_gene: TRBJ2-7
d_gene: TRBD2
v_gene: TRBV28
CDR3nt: TGTGCCAGCAGTTTCGGGGGGACCCCCTCCTACGAGCAGTACTTC
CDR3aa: CASSFGGTPSYEQYF

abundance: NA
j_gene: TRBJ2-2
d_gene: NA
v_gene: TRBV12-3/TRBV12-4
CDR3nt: TGTGCCAGCAGTTTACGGTCAGGAAGGTATGGGGAGCTGTTTTTT
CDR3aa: CASSLRSGRYGELFF

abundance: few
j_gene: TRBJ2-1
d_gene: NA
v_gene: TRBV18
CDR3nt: TGTGCCAGCTCCGCAAGCGAGAGGTCCTACAATGAGCAGTTCTTC
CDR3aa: CASSASERSYNEQFF

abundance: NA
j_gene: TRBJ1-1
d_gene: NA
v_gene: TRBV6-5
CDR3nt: TGTGCCAGCAGTTTGCTTGGGCCCACTGAAGCTTTCTTT
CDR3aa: CASSLLGPTEAFF

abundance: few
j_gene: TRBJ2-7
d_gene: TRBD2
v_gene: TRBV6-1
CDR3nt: TGTGCCAGCAGCAGCGGGGGCCGGTTGGCCGAGCAGTACTTC
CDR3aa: CASSSGGRLAEQYF

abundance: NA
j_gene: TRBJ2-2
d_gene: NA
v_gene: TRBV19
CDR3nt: TGTGCCAGTAGTAGAGGCAGTACCACCGGGGAGCTGTTTTTT
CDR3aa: CASSRGSTTGELFF

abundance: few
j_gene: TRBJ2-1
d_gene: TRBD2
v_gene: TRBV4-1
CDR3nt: TGCGCCAGCAGCCAGCGGGAGGACTCCTACAATGAGCAGTTCTTC
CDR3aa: CASSQREDSYNEQFF

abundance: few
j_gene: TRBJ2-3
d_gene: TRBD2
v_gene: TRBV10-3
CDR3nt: TGTGCCATCAGATTTGCGCGGGGGGCCTTCACAGATACGCAGTATTTT
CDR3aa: CAIRFARGAFTDTQYF

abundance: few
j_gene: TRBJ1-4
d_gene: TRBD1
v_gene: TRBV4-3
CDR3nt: TGCGCCAGCAGCCCCTCCGGGACAGGGGCCGAAAAACTGTTTTTT
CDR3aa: CASSPSGTGAEKLFF

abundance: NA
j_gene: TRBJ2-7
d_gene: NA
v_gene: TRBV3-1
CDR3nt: TGTGCCAGCAGCCAGCTGACCTTCGAGCAGTACTTC
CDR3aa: CASSQLTFEQYF

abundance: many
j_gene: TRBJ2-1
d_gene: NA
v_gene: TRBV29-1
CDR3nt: TGCAGCGTTGAAGATCCCATCCTTAGCCTTAATGAGCAGTTCTTC
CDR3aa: CSVEDPILSLNEQFF